This T cell receptor (beta chain) stems from a study of blood T cell repertoires in COVID-19. Study context: The origin of the acute and convalescent COVID-19 samples was the United States, Italy and Spain.

Germline V gene data show CDR1 as SGHTA and CDR2 as FQGTGA. V was pared by 10 bases and J by 3 bases, with 21 bases between. CDR3 length: 15 residues. Profiled with immunoSEQ multiplex PCR; TCRdb holds only in-frame clones, not every one. Of under 200,000 clones in the sample, roughly 80% were seen once. This receptor was identified in a woman aged 40 to 50 with acute COVID-19. Sequencing was done on a sample of PBMCs or T cells enriched from blood (not recorded which). The chain recombines TRBV7-3 with TRBJ2-5; perhaps TRBD1 as D (6 bases). This CDR3 reads CANPTGTPKEETQYF. The CDR3 DNA reads TGTGCCAACCCCACTGGGACACCGAAGGAAGAGACCCAGTACTTC.